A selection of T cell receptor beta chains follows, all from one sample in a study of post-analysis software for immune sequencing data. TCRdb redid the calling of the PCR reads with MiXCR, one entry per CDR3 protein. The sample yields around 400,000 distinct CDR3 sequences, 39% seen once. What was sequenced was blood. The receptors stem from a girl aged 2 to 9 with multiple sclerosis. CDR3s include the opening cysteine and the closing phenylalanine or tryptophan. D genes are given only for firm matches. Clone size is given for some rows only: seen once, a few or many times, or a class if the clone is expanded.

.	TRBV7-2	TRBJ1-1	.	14	TGTGCCAGCAGCGGAACAGGGTCGAACACTGAAGCTTTCTTT	CASSGTGSNTEAFF
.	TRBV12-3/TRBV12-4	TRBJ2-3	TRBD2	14	TGTGCCAGCACCTTTAGCGGGACTGCAGATACGCAGTATTTT	CASTFSGTADTQYF
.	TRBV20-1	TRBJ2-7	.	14	TGCAGTGCTCCACCCCGGGTATCCTCCTACGAGCAGTACTTC	CSAPPRVSSYEQYF
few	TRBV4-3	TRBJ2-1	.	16	TGCGCCAGCAGCCAAGATATGAGCGGTAGTCTAAATGAGCAGTTCTTC	CASSQDMSGSLNEQFF
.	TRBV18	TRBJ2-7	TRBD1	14	TGTGCCAGCTCACCAACGGTGACAGGGGACGAGCAGTACTTC	CASSPTVTGDEQYF
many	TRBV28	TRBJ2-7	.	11	TGTGCCAGCAGTCCTCTCACCGAGCAGTACTTC	CASSPLTEQYF
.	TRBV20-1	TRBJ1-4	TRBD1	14	TGCAGTGCTACCCCGACAGGGAGGGATGAAAAACTGTTTTTT	CSATPTGRDEKLFF
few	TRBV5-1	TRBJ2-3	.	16	TGCGCCAGCAGCTTAACCCCGCGGGGAAAAGCAGATACGCAGTATTTT	CASSLTPRGKADTQYF
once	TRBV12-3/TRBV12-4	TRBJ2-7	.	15	TGTGCCAGCACCATACGAATAGGGTTTCGCTACGAGCAGTACTTC	CASTIRIGFRYEQYF
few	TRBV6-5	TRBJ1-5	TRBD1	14	TGTGCCAGCAGTTTGGGGACAGGGGATCAGCCCCAGCATTTT	CASSLGTGDQPQHF
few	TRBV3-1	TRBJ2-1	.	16	TGTGCCAGCAGCCGCCTACTCGTTGGGGCCTACAATGAGCAGTTCTTC	CASSRLLVGAYNEQFF
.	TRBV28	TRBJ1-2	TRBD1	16	TGTGCCAGCAGTTTATCCGGGACAGGGGGTAACTATGGCTACACCTTC	CASSLSGTGGNYGYTF
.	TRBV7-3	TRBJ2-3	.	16	TGTGCCAGCAGCCTCCGCCGGGACGGGGGCTCAGATACGCAGTATTTT	CASSLRRDGGSDTQYF
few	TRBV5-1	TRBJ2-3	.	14	TGCGCCAGCAGCCCCGGACAGTACTTAGATACGCAGTATTTT	CASSPGQYLDTQYF
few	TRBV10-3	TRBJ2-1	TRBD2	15	TGTGCCATCAGTGAAGCGGGGGGCTCCTACAATGAGCAGTTCTTC	CAISEAGGSYNEQFF
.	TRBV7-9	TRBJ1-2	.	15	TGTGCCAGCAGCTTTGCCACGGGGTCTAACTATGGCTACACCTTC	CASSFATGSNYGYTF
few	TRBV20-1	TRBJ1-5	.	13	TGCAGTGCTAGTCCGATACTCAATCAGCCCCAGCATTTT	CSASPILNQPQHF
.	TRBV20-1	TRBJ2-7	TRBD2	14	TGCAGTGCTAGGGATAGCGGGAGTTACAATGAGCAGTACTTC	CSARDSGSYNEQYF
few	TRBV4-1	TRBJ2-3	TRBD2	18	TGCGCCAGCAGCCAAGACCCCCCACGGGGGGGGAGCACAGATACGCGGTATTTT	CASSQDPPRGGSTDTRYF
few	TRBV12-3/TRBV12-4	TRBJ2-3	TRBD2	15	TGTGCCAGCAGTGAAGCGGGAGTACGGGCAGATACGCAGTATTTT	CASSEAGVRADTQYF
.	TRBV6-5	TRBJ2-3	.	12	TGTGCCAGCAGTTCCCTACCAGATACGCAGTATTTT	CASSSLPDTQYF
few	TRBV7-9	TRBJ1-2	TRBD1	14	TGTGCCAGCAGACGACAGGGGAAAGGTCTTGGCTACACCTTC	CASRRQGKGLGYTF
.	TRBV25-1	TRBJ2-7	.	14	TGTGCCAGCAGTGAATCTAGTAACCCCTACGAGCAGTACTTC	CASSESSNPYEQYF
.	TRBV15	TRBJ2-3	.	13	TGTGCCACCAGCCCCCGAGCCGGGCGGGGGCAGTATTTT	CATSPRAGRGQYF
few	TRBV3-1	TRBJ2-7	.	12	TGTGCCAGCAGCCAAGGTTGGGCTGAACAGTACTTC	CASSQGWAEQYF
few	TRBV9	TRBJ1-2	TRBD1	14	TGTGCCAGCAGCGTGACAGGGGGACCGTATGGCTACACCTTC	CASSVTGGPYGYTF
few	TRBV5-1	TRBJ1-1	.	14	TGCGCCAGCAGCTTGGCAACAGGGTTCACTGAAGCTTTCTTT	CASSLATGFTEAFF
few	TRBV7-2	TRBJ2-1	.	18	TGTGCCAGCAGCTTAAGGGGAAGTGGCGCCCCGAAGGGCAATGAGCAGTTCTTC	CASSLRGSGAPKGNEQFF
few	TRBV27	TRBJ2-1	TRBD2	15	TGTGCCAGCAGTCCTAGCGGGAGGACTTACAATGAGCAGTTCTTC	CASSPSGRTYNEQFF
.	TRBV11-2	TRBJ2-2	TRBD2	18	TGTGCCAGCAGCTTAGTGTCGGGACTAGTAAGATTGACCGGGGAGCTGCTTTTT	CASSLVSGLVRLTGELLF
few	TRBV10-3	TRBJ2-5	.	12	TGTGCCATTGGGGTTCAGGGGGAGACCCAGTACTTC	CAIGVQGETQYF
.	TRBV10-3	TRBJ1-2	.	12	TGTGCCACTCTGGACGTCTCTTATGGCTACACCTTC	CATLDVSYGYTF
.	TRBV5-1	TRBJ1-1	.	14	TGCGCCAGCAGCCTGAAAAATCTGAACACTGAAGCTTTCTTT	CASSLKNLNTEAFF
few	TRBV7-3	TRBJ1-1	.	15	TGTGCCAGCAGCTTGAATGAAGCTCGGGACACTGAAGCTTTCTTT	CASSLNEARDTEAFF
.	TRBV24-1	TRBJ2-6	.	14	TGTGCCACCAGTGACCCTCAGGGTCCCAACGTCCTGACTTTC	CATSDPQGPNVLTF
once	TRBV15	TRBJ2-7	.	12	TGTGCCACCCGAAGTCCCTCCTACGAGCAGTACTTC	CATRSPSYEQYF
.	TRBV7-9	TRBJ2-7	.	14	TGTGCCAGCAGCTCCGGGAGCCACCCCTACGAGCAGTACTTC	CASSSGSHPYEQYF
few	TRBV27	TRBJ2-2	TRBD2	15	TGTGCCAGCAGGCGGGGGGGCCGGGTAACCGGGGAGCTGTTTTTT	CASRRGGRVTGELFF
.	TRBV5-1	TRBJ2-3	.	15	TGCGCCAGCAGCTCCAGGGAGACTAGCACAGATACGCAGTATTTT	CASSSRETSTDTQYF
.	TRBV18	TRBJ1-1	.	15	TGTGCCAGCTCACCAATGTCTGGGGCTAACACTGAAGCTTTCTTT	CASSPMSGANTEAFF
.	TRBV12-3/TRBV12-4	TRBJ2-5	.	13	TGTGCCAGCAGTCCAGAGTACCAAGAGACCCAGTACTTC	CASSPEYQETQYF
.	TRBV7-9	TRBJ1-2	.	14	TGTGCCAGCAGCCTAAGGGGAGAAAACTATGGCTACACCTTC	CASSLRGENYGYTF
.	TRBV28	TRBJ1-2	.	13	TGTGCCAGCACCAAAGGAACGGCGTATGGCTACACCTTC	CASTKGTAYGYTF
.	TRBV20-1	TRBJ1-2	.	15	TGCAGTGCTAGCAAATCAGCTGTCGGTCTCTATGGCTACACCTTC	CSASKSAVGLYGYTF
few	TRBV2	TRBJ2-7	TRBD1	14	TGTGCCAGCAGTGAATGGGGACAGGGGTACGAGCAGTACTTC	CASSEWGQGYEQYF
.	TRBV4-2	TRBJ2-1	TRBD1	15	TGTGCCAGCAGCCTGGACAGGGGAACCTACCATGAGCAGTTCTTC	CASSLDRGTYHEQFF
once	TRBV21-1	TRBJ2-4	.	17	TGTGCCAGCAGCAAAGTTGGCGCGGGACAAGCCAAAAACATTCAGTACTTC	CASSKVGAGQAKNIQYF
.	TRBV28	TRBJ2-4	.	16	TGTGCCAGCAGTCCCCTCGCGGAGCTAGCCAAAAACATTCAGTACTTC	CASSPLAELAKNIQYF
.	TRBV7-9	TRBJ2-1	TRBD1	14	TGTGCCAGCAGAGGGACAGCTTCCTACAATGAGCAGTTCTTC	CASRGTASYNEQFF
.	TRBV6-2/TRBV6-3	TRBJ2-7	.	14	TGTGCCAGCAGTTACGAGGGCGAAAGGAGCGAGCAGTACTTC	CASSYEGERSEQYF
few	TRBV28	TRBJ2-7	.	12	TGTGCCAGCAGTTTTAAGGTCTACGAGCAGTACTTC	CASSFKVYEQYF
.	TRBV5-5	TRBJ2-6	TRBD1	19	TGTGCCAGCAGGTCAAACTCCGGGACAGTTGACTCTGGGGCCAACGTCCTGACTTTC	CASRSNSGTVDSGANVLTF
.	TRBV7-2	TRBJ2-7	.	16	TGTGCCAGCAGCTTAGCAGCGGAACAAGCCGTCTACGAGCAGTACTTC	CASSLAAEQAVYEQYF
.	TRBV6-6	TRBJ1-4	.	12	TGTGCCAGCAGTTTAACGTACGAAAAACTGTTTTTT	CASSLTYEKLFF